This T cell receptor (beta chain) emerged from a study of OX40 agonist ivuxolimab in advanced cancers. The wider study: With ivuxolimab, an agonistic anti-OX40 (CD134) antibody, patients were treated. Hepatocellular carcinoma, melanoma, renal cell or head and neck cancer affected the dose-escalation patients. Study-level findings and limits: There were, on average, more expanded clones in CD8+ T cells than in CD4+.

Details on this clone: The target antigen is unknown.

Germline lookup yields CDR1 MGHDK and CDR2 SYGVNS. The CDR3 extends over 16 amino acids. V was clipped by 4 bases and J by 5 bases; unmatched bases: 4. Generated by immunoSEQ multiplex PCR, the TCRdb table keeps only in-frame clones and is missing some. The sample yields over 80,000 clones, just over 90% seen once. Sequencing used CD4+ or CD8+ T cells sorted from blood, obtained in a trial of the OX40 agonist ivuxolimab. The sequence was collected from an adult with an advanced solid tumor such as melanoma, head and neck, liver or kidney cancer. This chain links TRBV25-1 with TRBJ2-2; 13 nucleotides agree with TRBD2. CDR3 loop: CASSGRGLAGTGELFF. The CDR3 region has the DNA TGTGCCAGCAGTGGACGGGGACTAGCGGGGACCGGGGAGCTGTTTTTT.